The clone carrying this TCR beta chain was observed at least ten times. What it binds is unknown. The data are from a study of identical twins. In TCRdb, the 5' RACE reads were re-called with MiXCR into one record per CDR3 protein. Among 300,000 or so distinct CDR3 sequences, roughly 9.7% were seen once, and the ten largest hold roughly 7%. Findings of the study overall: Twins' excess sharing was less marked for out-of-frame beta sequences.

The CDR3 loop spans 13 amino acids. Germline V gene lookup returns CDR1 WSHSY and CDR2 SAAADI. Deletions cut 5 bases from V and 8 bases from J, with 13 bases between. These data were also reused for a study on yellow fever vaccine responses in identical twins.

The sequence was obtained from a woman younger than 35 in good health. The sample taken for sequencing was CD8+ T cells sorted from blood. This chain joins TRBV10-2 and TRBJ2-1; a possible D gene is TRBD2 (6 bases). The CDR3 nucleotides are TGCGCCAGCAGTCTAGGACTATTGGATGAGCAGTTCTTC. This gives the protein CASSLGLLDEQFF.